This entry lists 7 T cell receptor beta chains sequenced from one sample in a study of beta chain features in type 1 diabetes (dated by TCRdb to the late 2010s). Receptors were amplified or captured by the immunoSEQ multiplex PCR assay. All of the isolated RNA was reverse transcribed with the High Capacity cDNA Reverse Transcription Kit, so expressed TCRB transcripts were sequenced. Held by TCRdb, this immuneACCESS table contains in-frame sequences only and omits some clones. Under half of the omission traces to an unresolved V gene where checked; the cause of the rest is unknown. Recorded for this sample are 150,000 to 170,000 clones; around 8% of them occurred a single time. The ten largest clonotypes hold 0.55% to 0.65% of the sample. The sample comprised central memory CD4+ T cells from blood. Receptor source: a man aged 18 to 30 in good health.

This clone turned up a few times. V and J are TRBV27 and TRBJ1-5, with D hard to call. The CDR3 has 13 residues. Trimming shortened V by 4 bases and J by 2 bases, and 6 bases separated the two germline ends. The germline gives CDR1 MNHEY, CDR2 SMNVEV (reference sequence). The DNA of the CDR3 is TGTGCCAGCAGTTATGGAGGCAATCAGCCCCAGCATTTT. Amino acid sequence: CASSYGGNQPQHF.

In its sample, this clone was seen a few times. V usage is TRBV30 and J usage is TRBJ1-3; tentatively, D is TRBD1 (6 bases). This CDR3 is built from 13 residues. V was trimmed by 5 bases and J by 2 bases, leaving 10 bases between them. CDR1 GTSNPN and CDR2 SVGIG come from the germline V gene (reference sequence). CDR3 nucleotide sequence: TGTGCCTGGGACCAGGGGACTGGAAACACCATATATTTT. Translation gives CAWDQGTGNTIYF. The variable domain in full, completed from reference TRBV30 and TRBJ1-3, reads SQTIHQWPATLVQPVGSPLSLECTVEGTSNPNLYWYRQAAGRGLQLLFYSVGIGQISSEVPQNLSASRPQDRQFILSSKKLLLSDSGFYLCAWDQGTGNTIYFGEGSWLTVV.

This sequence joins TRBV4-3 and TRBJ2-1; D is possibly TRBD2 (6 bases). The V end was cut by 1 base, the J end by 0 bases, with 13 bases between. Germline V lookup: CDR1 LGHNA, CDR2 YSLEER. The CDR3 spans 17 residues. The CDR3 DNA reads TGCGCCAGCAGCCAAGTGGGCTGGCGGGGCTCCTACAATGAGCAGTTCTTC. As protein: CASSQVGWRGSYNEQFF.

V usage is TRBV2 and J usage is TRBJ1-6, with D unresolved. CDR1 and CDR2 from the germline V gene are SNHLY and FYNNEI. The CDR3 loop spans 16 amino acids. V dropped 3 bases and J dropped 1 base, with 10 bases sitting between them. This chain's CDR3 is CASSEKRGSYNSPLHF. In nucleotides, the CDR3 is TGTGCCAGCAGTGAGAAGAGAGGGTCCTATAATTCACCCCTCCACTTT.

The rearrangement links TRBV29-1 to TRBJ2-1; a weak D match, TRBD2 (5 bases). Germline-derived CDR1 and CDR2 are SQVTM and ANQGSEA. The ends were cut back, 7 bases at V and 6 bases at J, with 16 bases in the middle. The CDR3 totals 13 residues. The CDR3: CSARPSRGNEQFF. The DNA of the CDR3 is TGCAGCGCCCGACCCAGCCGGGGCAATGAGCAGTTCTTC.

This clone was seen a handful of times. The chain joins TRBV28 to TRBJ2-7; D remains ambiguous. The CDR3 runs to 14 residues. V lost 9 bases, J lost 5 bases, and 20 bases lay in between. Germline V gene data show CDR1 as MDHEN and CDR2 as SYDVKM. The CDR3 sequence: CASKTSGERHEQYF. CDR3 bases: TGTGCCAGTAAAACATCCGGAGAGCGCCACGAGCAGTACTTC. Filled out from reference TRBV28 and TRBJ2-7, the complete variable domain reads DVKVTQSSRYLVKRTGEKVFLECVQDMDHENMFWYRQDPGLGLRLIYFSYDVKMKEKGDIPEGYSVSREKKERFSLILESASTNQTSMYLCASKTSGERHEQYFGPGTRLTVT.

This clone was seen more than once but under ten times. The chain carries TRBV25-1 and TRBJ1-5; the match to TRBD1 covers 7 bases. The germline CDR1 and CDR2 sequences are MGHDK and SYGVNS. The CDR3 has 13 residues. V lost 7 bases to trimming and J lost 5 bases; unmatched junction nucleotides: 5. Here the CDR3 DNA reads TGTGCCAGCAACACAGGGGCAGATCAGCCCCAGCATTTT. Translating gives CASNTGADQPQHF.